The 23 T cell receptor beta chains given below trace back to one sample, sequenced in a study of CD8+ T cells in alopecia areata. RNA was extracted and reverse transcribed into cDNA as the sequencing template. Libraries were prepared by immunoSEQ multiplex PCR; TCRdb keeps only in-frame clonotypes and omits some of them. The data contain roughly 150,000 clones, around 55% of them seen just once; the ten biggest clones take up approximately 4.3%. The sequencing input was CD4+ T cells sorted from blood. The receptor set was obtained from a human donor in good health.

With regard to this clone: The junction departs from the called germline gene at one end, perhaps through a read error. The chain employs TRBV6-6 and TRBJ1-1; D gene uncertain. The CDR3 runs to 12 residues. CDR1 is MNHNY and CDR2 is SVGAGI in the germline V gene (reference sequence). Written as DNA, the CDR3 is TGTGCCATCAGTCGGGAGAACACTGAAGCTTTCTTT. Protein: CAISRENTEAFF.

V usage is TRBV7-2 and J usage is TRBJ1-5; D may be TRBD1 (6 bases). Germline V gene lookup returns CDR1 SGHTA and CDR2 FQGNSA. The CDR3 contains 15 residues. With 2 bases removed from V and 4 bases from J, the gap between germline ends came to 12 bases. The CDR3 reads CASSLQGLLNQPQHF. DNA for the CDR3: TGTGCCAGCAGCTTACAGGGGCTACTAAATCAGCCCCAGCATTTT.

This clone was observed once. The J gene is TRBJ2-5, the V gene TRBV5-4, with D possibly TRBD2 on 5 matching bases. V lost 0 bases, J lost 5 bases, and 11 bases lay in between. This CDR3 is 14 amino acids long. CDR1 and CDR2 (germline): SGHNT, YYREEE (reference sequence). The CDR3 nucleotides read TGTGCCAGCAGCTTGGGTGCGGGTCGGGAGACCCAGTACTTC. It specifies CASSLGAGRETQYF.

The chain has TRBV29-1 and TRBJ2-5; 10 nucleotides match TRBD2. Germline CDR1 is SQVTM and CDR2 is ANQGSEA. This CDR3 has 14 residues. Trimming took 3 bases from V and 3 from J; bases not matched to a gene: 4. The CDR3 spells CSVDPSGGEETQYF. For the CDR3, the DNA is TGCAGCGTTGATCCTAGCGGGGGAGAAGAGACCCAGTACTTC.

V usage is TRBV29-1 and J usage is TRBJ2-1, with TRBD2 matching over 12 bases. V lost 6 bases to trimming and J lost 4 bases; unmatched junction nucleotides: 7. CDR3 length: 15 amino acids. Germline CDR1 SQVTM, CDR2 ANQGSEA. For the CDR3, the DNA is TGCAGCGTGGATAGGGGGACTAGCGGGTACAATGAGCAGTTCTTC. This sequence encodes CSVDRGTSGYNEQFF.

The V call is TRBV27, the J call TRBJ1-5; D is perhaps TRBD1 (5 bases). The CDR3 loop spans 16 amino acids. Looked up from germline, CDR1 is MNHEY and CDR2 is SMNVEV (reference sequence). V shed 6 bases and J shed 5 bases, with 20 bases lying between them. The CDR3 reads CASRQGRWEADQPQHF. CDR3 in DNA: TGTGCCAGCAGGCAGGGAAGGTGGGAAGCCGATCAGCCCCAGCATTTT.

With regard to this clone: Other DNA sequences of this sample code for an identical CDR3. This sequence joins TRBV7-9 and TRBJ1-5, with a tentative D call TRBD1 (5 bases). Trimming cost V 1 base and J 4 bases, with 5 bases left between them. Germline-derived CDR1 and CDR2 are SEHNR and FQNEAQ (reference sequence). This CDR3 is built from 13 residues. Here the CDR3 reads CASSLGQNQPQHF. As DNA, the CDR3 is TGTGCCAGCAGCTTAGGACAGAATCAGCCCCAGCATTTT.

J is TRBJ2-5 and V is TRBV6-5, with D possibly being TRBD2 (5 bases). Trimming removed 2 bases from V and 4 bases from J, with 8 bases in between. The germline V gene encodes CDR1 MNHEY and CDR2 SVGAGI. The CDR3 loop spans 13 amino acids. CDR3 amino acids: CASSYGGPETQYF. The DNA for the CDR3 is TGTGCCAGCAGTTACGGAGGTCCAGAGACCCAGTACTTC.

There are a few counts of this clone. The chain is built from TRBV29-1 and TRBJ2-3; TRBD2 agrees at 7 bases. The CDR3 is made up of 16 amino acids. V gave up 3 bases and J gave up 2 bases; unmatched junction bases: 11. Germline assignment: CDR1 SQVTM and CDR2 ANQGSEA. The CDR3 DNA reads TGCAGCGTTGATGGCTTGCGGGGGAGAAACACAGATACGCAGTATTTT. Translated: CSVDGLRGRNTDTQYF.

The DNA for the CDR3 is TGCGCCAGCAGCACCCGACAGGGACCGAACACTGAAGCTTTCTTT. It is translated as CASSTRQGPNTEAFF. V usage is TRBV5-1 and J usage is TRBJ1-1; 7 bases line up with TRBD1. V lost 4 bases and J lost 1; bases outside the gene matches: 7. This CDR3 spans 15 amino acids. Germline V gene lookup returns CDR1 SGHRS and CDR2 YFSETQ.

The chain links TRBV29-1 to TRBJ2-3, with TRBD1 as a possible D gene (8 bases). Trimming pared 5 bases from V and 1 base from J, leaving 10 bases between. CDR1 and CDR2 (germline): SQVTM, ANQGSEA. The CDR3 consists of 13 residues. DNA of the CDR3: TGCAGCGTTACAGGGGGGGGCACAGATACGCAGTATTTT. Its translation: CSVTGGGTDTQYF.

The CDR3 is CASSLNSAYEQYF. The CDR3 coding sequence is TGTGCCAGCAGTTTGAACTCAGCCTACGAGCAGTACTTC. The chain is built from TRBV27 and TRBJ2-7; D is ambiguous. Between the trimmed V and J ends, which lost 3 bases and 2 bases, there was a span of 8 bases. CDR1 is MNHEY and CDR2 is SMNVEV in the germline V gene (reference sequence). The CDR3 has 13 residues.

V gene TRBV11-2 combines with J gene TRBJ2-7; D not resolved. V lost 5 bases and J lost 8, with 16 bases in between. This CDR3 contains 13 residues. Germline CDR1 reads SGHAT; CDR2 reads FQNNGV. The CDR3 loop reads CASSPWAIEKQYF. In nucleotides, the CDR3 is TGTGCCAGCAGCCCGTGGGCGATTGAGAAGCAGTACTTC. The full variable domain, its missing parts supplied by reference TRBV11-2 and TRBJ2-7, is EAGVAQSPRYKIIEKRQSVAFWCNPISGHATLYWYQQILGQGPKLLIQFQNNGVVDDSQLPKDRFSAERLKGVDSTLKIQPAKLEDSAVYLCASSPWAIEKQYFGPGTRLTVT.

CDR3 DNA: TGCGCCAGCAGCTACCAGGGGGTAGAGCTCGACAATGAGCAGTTCTTC. Protein: CASSYQGVELDNEQFF. The rearrangement links TRBV5-1 to TRBJ2-1; 7 positions agree with TRBD1. The CDR3 consists of 16 residues. The junction had 11 bases not matched to a gene; V was cut back by 3 bases and J by 5 bases. Germline CDR1 reads SGHRS; CDR2 reads YFSETQ.

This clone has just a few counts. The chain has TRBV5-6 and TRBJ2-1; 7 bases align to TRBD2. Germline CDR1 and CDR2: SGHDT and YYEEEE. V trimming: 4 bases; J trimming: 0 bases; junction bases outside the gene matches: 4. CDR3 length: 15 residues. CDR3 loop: CASSRGVSSYNEQFF. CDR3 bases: TGTGCCAGCAGCCGGGGGGTCTCCTCCTACAATGAGCAGTTCTTC.

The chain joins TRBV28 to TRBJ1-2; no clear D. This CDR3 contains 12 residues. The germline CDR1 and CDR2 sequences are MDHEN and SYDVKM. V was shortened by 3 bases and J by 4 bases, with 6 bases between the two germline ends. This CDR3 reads CASSLLSYGYTF. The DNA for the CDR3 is TGTGCCAGCAGTTTGTTAAGCTATGGCTACACCTTC.

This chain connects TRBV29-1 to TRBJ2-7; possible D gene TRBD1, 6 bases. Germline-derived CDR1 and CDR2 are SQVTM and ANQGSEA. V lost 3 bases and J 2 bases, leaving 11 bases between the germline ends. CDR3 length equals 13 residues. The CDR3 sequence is CSVEGDKAYEQYF. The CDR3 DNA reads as TGCAGCGTTGAGGGGGACAAGGCCTACGAGCAGTACTTC.

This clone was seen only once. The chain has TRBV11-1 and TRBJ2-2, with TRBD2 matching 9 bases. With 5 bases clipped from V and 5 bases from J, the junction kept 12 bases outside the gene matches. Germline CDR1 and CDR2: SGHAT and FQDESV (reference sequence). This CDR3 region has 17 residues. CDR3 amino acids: CASSPSGLAIWTGELFF. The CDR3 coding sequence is TGTGCCAGCAGCCCCAGCGGACTAGCGATCTGGACCGGGGAGCTGTTTTTT.

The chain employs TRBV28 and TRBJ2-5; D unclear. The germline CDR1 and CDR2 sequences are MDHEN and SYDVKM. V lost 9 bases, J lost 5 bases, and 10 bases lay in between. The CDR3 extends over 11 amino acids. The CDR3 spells CASSDVETQYF. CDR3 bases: TGTGCCAGTTCCGACGTGGAGACCCAGTACTTC.

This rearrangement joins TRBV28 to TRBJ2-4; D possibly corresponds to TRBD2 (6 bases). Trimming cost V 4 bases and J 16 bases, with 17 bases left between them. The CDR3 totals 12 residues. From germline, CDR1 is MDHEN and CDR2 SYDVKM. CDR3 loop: CASSSTRSFRYF. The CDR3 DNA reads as TGTGCCAGCAGTTCGACTAGGTCGTTTCGATACTTC.

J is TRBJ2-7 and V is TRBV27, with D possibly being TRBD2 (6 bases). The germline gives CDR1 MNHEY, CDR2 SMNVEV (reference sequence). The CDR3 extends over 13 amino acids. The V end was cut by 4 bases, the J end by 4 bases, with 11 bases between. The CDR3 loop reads CASSSRGPYEQYF. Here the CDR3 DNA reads TGTGCCAGCAGTTCGCGGGGCCCATACGAGCAGTACTTC.

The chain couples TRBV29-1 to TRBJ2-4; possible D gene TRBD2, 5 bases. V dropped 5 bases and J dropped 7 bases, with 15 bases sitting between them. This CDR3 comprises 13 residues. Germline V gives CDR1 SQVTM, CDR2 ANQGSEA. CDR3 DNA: TGCAGCGTTTCCTCCGGGGTAATGAACATTCAGTACTTC. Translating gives CSVSSGVMNIQYF.

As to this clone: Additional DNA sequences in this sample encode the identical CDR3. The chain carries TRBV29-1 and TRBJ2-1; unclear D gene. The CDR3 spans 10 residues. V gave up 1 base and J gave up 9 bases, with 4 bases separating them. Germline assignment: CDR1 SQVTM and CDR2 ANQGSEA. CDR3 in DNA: TGCAGCGTTGAAGGAGGTGAGCAGTTCTTC. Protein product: CSVEGGEQFF.